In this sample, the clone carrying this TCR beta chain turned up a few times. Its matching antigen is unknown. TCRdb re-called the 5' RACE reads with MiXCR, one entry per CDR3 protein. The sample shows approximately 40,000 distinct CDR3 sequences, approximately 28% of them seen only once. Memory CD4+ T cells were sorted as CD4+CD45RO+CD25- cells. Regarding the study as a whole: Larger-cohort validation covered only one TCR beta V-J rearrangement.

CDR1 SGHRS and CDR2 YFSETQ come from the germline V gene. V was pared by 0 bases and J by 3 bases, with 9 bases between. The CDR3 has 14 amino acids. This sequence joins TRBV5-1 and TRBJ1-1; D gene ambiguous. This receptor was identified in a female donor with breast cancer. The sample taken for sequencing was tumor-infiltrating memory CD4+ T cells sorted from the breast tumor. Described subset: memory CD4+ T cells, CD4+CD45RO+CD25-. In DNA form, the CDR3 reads TGCGCCAGCAGCTTGGGCGACGGGGACACTGAAGCTTTCTTT. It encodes CASSLGDGDTEAFF.